Sequencing of this T cell receptor beta chain was carried out in a study of regulatory T cells in long-lasting Graves disease. This clonotype was counted ten times or more. According to the study, TCR beta libraries were built with iRepertoire HTBI primers and CDR3-region Arm-PCR. TCRdb reprocessed the multiplex PCR reads with MiXCR, giving one entry per CDR3 protein. Seen here are more than 450,000 distinct CDR3 sequences, about 11% observed once, and the top ten hold 8.9%. Time point of the sample: newly diagnosed GD, antithyroid drugs for less than 3 months. Scientists built the TCR library using RNA that was extracted from PBMCs. CDR3 size: 15 residues. J gave up 2 bases and V 5 bases, and 5 bases lay outside the gene matches. Germline V lookup: CDR1 LGHDT, CDR2 YNNKEL (reference sequence). This same sample was also part of a study on T cells in Graves' hyperthyroidism and ophthalmopathy.

The clonotype was recovered from a woman under 40 with Graves disease. V gene TRBV3-1 combines with J gene TRBJ1-4; the match to TRBD1 covers 7 bases. The sequences come from peripheral blood mononuclear cells (PBMCs), collected at new diagnosis, from a patient treated with antithyroid drugs. This chain's CDR3 is CASSTRQGTNEKLFF. The CDR3 nucleotides read TGTGCCAGCAGCACCAGACAGGGCACTAATGAAAAACTGTTTTTT.